Each of the 4 T cell receptor beta chains below was sequenced from the same sample in a study of beta chain features in type 1 diabetes. Study conclusions and caveats: In every one of the four CD4+ subsets, TCRB CDR3s were moderately but significantly shorter in Type 1 diabetes patients.

These receptors have no identified antigens. Sequencing targeted expressed TCRB transcripts, as all isolated RNA had been reverse transcribed. Method: immunoSEQ multiplex PCR; TCRdb's copy keeps in-frame clones and lacks some. Counted here are around 710,000 clones, about an eighth occurring once; the ten biggest clones make up roughly 0.11%. The sequencing sample was made of naive CD4+ T cells from blood. The receptors were sampled from a man younger than 45 with type 1 diabetes.

The chain joins TRBV5-4 to TRBJ2-7; D gene ambiguous. Deletions cut 1 base from V and 3 bases from J, with 5 bases between. CDR1 and CDR2 (germline): SGHNT, YYREEE (reference sequence). The CDR3 is made up of 12 amino acids. CDR3: CASSLNGYEQYF. The CDR3 DNA reads as TGTGCCAGCAGCTTGAACGGCTACGAGCAGTACTTC.

The J gene is TRBJ2-3, the V gene TRBV11-2; 8 bases are a match to TRBD1. V dropped 5 bases and J dropped 2; count of bases not matched to a gene: 3. Germline V lookup: CDR1 SGHAT, CDR2 FQNNGV. This CDR3 has 14 residues. CDR3 protein: CASSRDRTTDTQYF. The DNA of the CDR3 is TGTGCCAGCAGCAGGGACAGGACCACAGATACGCAGTATTTT.

J is TRBJ1-5 and V is TRBV28; a possible D gene is TRBD1 (5 bases). This CDR3 comprises 15 residues. Trimming pared 6 bases from V and 0 bases from J, leaving 12 bases between. Germline V gives CDR1 MDHEN, CDR2 SYDVKM. Here the CDR3 DNA reads TGTGCCAGCAGCCAGGGCGATTATAGCAATCAGCCCCAGCATTTT. Its translation is CASSQGDYSNQPQHF.

This clone was seen only a few times. The chain uses TRBV10-3 and TRBJ2-6; TRBD1 aligns across 9 bases. This CDR3 is 17 amino acids long. The germline V gene encodes CDR1 ENHRY and CDR2 SYGVKD. The ends lost 6 bases at V and 2 bases at J; junction bases unmatched: 8. The CDR3 region is CAISPGTGRTGANVLTF. CDR3 coding DNA: TGTGCCATCAGCCCCGGGACAGGGCGCACTGGGGCCAACGTCCTGACTTTC.